This TCR beta chain was recorded in a study of response to subunit inactivated influenza vaccine. This CDR3 contains 15 residues. V lost 0 bases and J lost 2; bases outside the gene matches: 4. Germline V CDR1 and CDR2: SGHRS, YFSETQ. This clonotype was seen a few times. One entry per CDR3 protein, called by TCRdb with MiXCR from the RT-PCR reads. The table includes hundreds of thousands of distinct CDR3 sequences, 10% to 12% detected once. The sample also formed part of further work on T cells expressing NK-cell markers. This second study notes: 5'RACE template switching built TCR beta cDNA with unique molecular identifiers. The sequencing cohort of eight donors included seven HCMV-seropositive individuals and one seronegative individual. An anti-gamma-delta TCR antibody confined sorting to alpha-beta TCR T cells across several of the experiments. In several donors, dominant CD3+CD56+NKG2C+ clones formed about 1.0-7.5% of CD8+ cells.

This chain joins TRBV5-1 and TRBJ2-5; 7 nucleotides agree with TRBD2. The sequence derives from a man in his fifties who received an inactivated influenza vaccine. The sample in question was PBMCs from blood, obtained on the day of vaccination. CDR3 residues: CASSLVLAEQETQYF. CDR3 coding DNA: TGCGCCAGCAGCTTGGTGCTAGCGGAACAAGAGACCCAGTACTTC.